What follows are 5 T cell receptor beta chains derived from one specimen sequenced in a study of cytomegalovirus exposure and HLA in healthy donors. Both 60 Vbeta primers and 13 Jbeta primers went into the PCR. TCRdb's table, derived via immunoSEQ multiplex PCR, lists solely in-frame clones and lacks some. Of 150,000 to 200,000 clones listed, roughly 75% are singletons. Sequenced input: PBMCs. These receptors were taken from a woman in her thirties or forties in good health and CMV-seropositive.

CDR3: CASKPGHPSYEQYF. The DNA of the CDR3 is TGTGCCAGCAAACCGGGACATCCCTCCTACGAGCAGTACTTC. The gene calls are TRBV6-5 and TRBJ2-7; maybe TRBD1 (6 bases). Trimming shortened V by 7 bases and J by 0 bases, and 13 bases separated the two germline ends. CDR3 length: 14 amino acids. The germline gives CDR1 MNHEY, CDR2 SVGAGI.

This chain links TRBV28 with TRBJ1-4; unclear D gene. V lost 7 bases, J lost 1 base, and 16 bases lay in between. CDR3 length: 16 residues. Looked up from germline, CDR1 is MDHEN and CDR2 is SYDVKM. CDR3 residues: CASNPSPGITNEKLFF. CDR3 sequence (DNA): TGTGCCAGCAATCCATCCCCGGGGATAACTAATGAAAAACTGTTTTTT.

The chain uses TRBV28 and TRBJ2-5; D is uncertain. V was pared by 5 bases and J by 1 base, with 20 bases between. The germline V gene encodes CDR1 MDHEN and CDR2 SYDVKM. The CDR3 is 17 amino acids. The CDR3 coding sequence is TGTGCCAGCAGTAAACTCTCCCCCAAGACAAGCCAAGAGACCCAGTACTTC. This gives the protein CASSKLSPKTSQETQYF.

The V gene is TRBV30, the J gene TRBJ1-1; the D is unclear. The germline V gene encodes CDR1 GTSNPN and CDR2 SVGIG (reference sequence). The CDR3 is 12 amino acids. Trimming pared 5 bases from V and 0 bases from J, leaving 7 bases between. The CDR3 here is CAWGLMNTEAFF. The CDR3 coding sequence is TGTGCCTGGGGCTTAATGAACACTGAAGCTTTCTTT. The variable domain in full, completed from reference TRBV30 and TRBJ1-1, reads SQTIHQWPATLVQPVGSPLSLECTVEGTSNPNLYWYRQAAGRGLQLLFYSVGIGQISSEVPQNLSASRPQDRQFILSSKKLLLSDSGFYLCAWGLMNTEAFFGQGTRLTVV.

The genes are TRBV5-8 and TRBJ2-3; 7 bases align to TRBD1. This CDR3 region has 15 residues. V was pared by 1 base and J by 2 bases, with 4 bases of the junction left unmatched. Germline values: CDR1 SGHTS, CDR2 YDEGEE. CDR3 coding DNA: TGTGCCAGCAGCTTGTTGGGACAGAACACAGATACGCAGTATTTT. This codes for CASSLLGQNTDTQYF. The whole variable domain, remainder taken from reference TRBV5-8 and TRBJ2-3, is EAGVTQSPTHLIKTRGQQATLRCSPISGHTSVYWYQQALGLGLQFLLWYDEGEERNRGNFPPRFSGRQFPNYSSELNVNALELEDSALYLCASSLLGQNTDTQYFGPGTRLTVL.